The 27 T cell receptor beta chains below were found in one sample sequenced in a study of cytomegalovirus exposure and HLA in healthy donors. PCR involved 60 Vbeta and 13 Jbeta primers. The method was immunoSEQ multiplex PCR; TCRdb's version includes in-frame clones alone and lacks a portion of them. The sample includes about 150,000 clones, roughly 80% of them seen just once. The sample taken for sequencing was PBMCs. These receptors all stem from a young man in good health and CMV-seropositive.

The V call is TRBV29-1, the J call TRBJ2-1; TRBD2 agrees at 9 bases. V lost 6 bases to trimming and J lost 4 bases; unmatched junction nucleotides: 4. CDR3 length: 13 amino acids. From germline, CDR1 is SQVTM and CDR2 ANQGSEA. CDR3 loop: CSVKREVYNEQFF. CDR3 in DNA: TGCAGCGTAAAGCGGGAGGTGTACAATGAGCAGTTCTTC.

V usage is TRBV25-1 and J usage is TRBJ2-7; 9 positions agree with TRBD1. Germline CDR1 MGHDK, CDR2 SYGVNS. This CDR3 is built from 17 residues. V lost 0 bases, J lost 1 base, and 7 bases stayed unmatched. CDR3 in amino acids: CASSEYVGQGPSYEQYF. CDR3 bases: TGTGCCAGCAGTGAATATGTCGGACAGGGGCCTTCCTACGAGCAGTACTTC.

The chain joins TRBV9 to TRBJ2-3; a possible D gene is TRBD2 (5 bases). Germline CDR1 is SGDLS and CDR2 is YYNGEE. CDR3 length: 14 amino acids. V shed 2 bases and J shed 5 bases, with 12 bases lying between them. CDR3 sequence: CASSVEGMGDTQYF. Written as DNA, the CDR3 is TGTGCCAGCAGCGTTGAGGGAATGGGAGATACGCAGTATTTT. Full variable domain (outside the CDR3, taken from reference TRBV9 and TRBJ2-3): DSGVTQTPKHLITATGQRVTLRCSPRSGDLSVYWYQQSLDQGLQFLIQYYNGEERAKGNILERFSAQQFPDLHSELNLSSLELGDSALYFCASSVEGMGDTQYFGPGTRLTVL.

This clone was found a few times. This chain joins TRBV9 and TRBJ1-4, with a tentative D call TRBD1 (5 bases). CDR1 is SGDLS, CDR2 YYNGEE, per germline. V dropped 0 bases and J dropped 6 bases, with 9 bases sitting between them. The CDR3 sequence is 14 residues long. CDR3 sequence: CASSVGGLDEKLFF. As DNA, the CDR3 is TGTGCCAGCAGCGTAGGGGGCTTGGATGAAAAACTGTTTTTT.

The rearrangement links TRBV19 to TRBJ2-3; 7 positions agree with TRBD2. The CDR3 length is 13 residues. Germline V gene sequence: CDR1 LNHDA, CDR2 SQIVND (reference sequence). After removal of 5 bases from V and 7 bases from J, the junction contained 6 bases not matched to a gene. CDR3 sequence (DNA): TGTGCCAGTAGTCGGGGGGAACTATATACGCAGTATTTT. This gives the protein CASSRGELYTQYF.

The genes are TRBV30 and TRBJ2-7; 9 bases are a match to TRBD2. With V trimmed by 7 bases and J by 7 bases, 11 bases remained unmatched. The V gene's germline CDR1 is GTSNPN and CDR2 SVGIG (reference sequence). The CDR3 contains 13 residues. In DNA form, the CDR3 reads TGTGCCTTGATGCGGGAGGGCTCGGGGGAGCAGTACTTC. It encodes CALMREGSGEQYF.

The rearrangement uses TRBV5-1 and TRBJ2-7; 14 bases line up with TRBD2. Germline V gives CDR1 SGHRS, CDR2 YFSETQ. The CDR3 runs 16 residues. J was trimmed by 5 bases and V by 4 bases; bases with no gene match: 8. The CDR3 DNA follows: TGCGCCAGCAGCCGACGGACTAGCGGGAGGATCAACGAGCAGTACTTC. It translates to CASSRRTSGRINEQYF. The variable domain in full, completed from reference TRBV5-1 and TRBJ2-7, reads KAGVTQTPRYLIKTRGQQVTLSCSPISGHRSVSWYQQTPGQGLQFLFEYFSETQRNKGNFPGRFSGRQFSNSRSEMNVSTLELGDSALYLCASSRRTSGRINEQYFGPGTRLTVT.

The V call is TRBV19, the J call TRBJ2-5; D remains ambiguous. Per the germline V gene, CDR1 is LNHDA and CDR2 is SQIVND (reference sequence). The V gene lost 5 bases and the J gene lost 0 bases, with 4 bases spanning the gap. The CDR3 loop spans 12 amino acids. Here the CDR3 DNA reads TGTGCCAGTAGTGCGTACCAAGAGACCCAGTACTTC. Its protein product is CASSAYQETQYF.

The chain joins TRBV6-1 to TRBJ1-1; TRBD1 is a possible D gene (5 bases). Trimming pared 8 bases from V and 1 base from J, leaving 11 bases between. The germline CDR1 and CDR2 sequences are MNHNS and SASEGT. The CDR3 sequence is 13 residues long. CDR3 coding DNA: TGTGCCAGCCTCCTCGACAGGAACACTGAAGCTTTCTTT. As protein: CASLLDRNTEAFF.

This clone has only a few counts. The V call is TRBV5-6, the J call TRBJ1-3; D is unresolved. The CDR3 sequence is 16 residues long. CDR1 is SGHDT and CDR2 is YYEEEE in the germline V gene. The V end was cut by 1 base, the J end by 0 bases, with 11 bases between. This chain's CDR3 is CASSLFALDSGNTIYF. CDR3 in DNA: TGTGCCAGCAGCTTGTTTGCTTTAGACTCTGGAAACACCATATATTTT.

V usage is TRBV9 and J usage is TRBJ1-4; 7 nucleotides agree with TRBD1. J was trimmed by 5 bases and V by 0 bases; bases with no gene match: 10. Germline assignment: CDR1 SGDLS and CDR2 YYNGEE. This CDR3 comprises 17 residues. The CDR3 DNA is TGTGCCAGCAGCGTAGGTCTTTCGACAGGGAACAATGAAAAACTGTTTTTT. Translating it yields CASSVGLSTGNNEKLFF.

V is TRBV5-4 and J is TRBJ2-3; D uncertain. From germline, CDR1 is SGHNT and CDR2 YYREEE (reference sequence). This CDR3 has 14 amino acids. Between the trimmed V and J ends, which lost 0 bases and 2 bases, there was a span of 7 bases. CDR3 DNA sequence: TGTGCCAGCAGCTTGGCCGCGAACACAGATACGCAGTATTTT. Its translation is CASSLAANTDTQYF. The full variable domain, rest sourced from reference TRBV5-4 and TRBJ2-3, is ETGVTQSPTHLIKTRGQQVTLRCSSQSGHNTVSWYQQALGQGPQFIFQYYREEENGRGNFPPRFSGLQFPNYSSELNVNALELDDSALYLCASSLAANTDTQYFGPGTRLTVL.

The V gene is TRBV28, the J gene TRBJ1-1; D is uncertain. V lost 5 bases, J lost 7 bases, and 17 bases lay in between. Looked up from germline, CDR1 is MDHEN and CDR2 is SYDVKM. The CDR3 is made up of 14 amino acids. CDR3 sequence (DNA): TGTGCCAGCAGTCTTCATAGAGGCAGCGATGAAGCTTTCTTT. Protein: CASSLHRGSDEAFF.

The chain joins TRBV7-9 to TRBJ2-1; D unclear. Trimming took 4 bases from V and 0 from J, leaving 16 bases between them. The CDR3 has 17 residues. Looked up from germline, CDR1 is SEHNR and CDR2 is FQNEAQ (reference sequence). CDR3 sequence reads: CASSSPSVSASYNEQFF. CDR3 coding DNA: TGTGCCAGCAGCTCCCCGTCCGTCAGCGCCTCCTACAATGAGCAGTTCTTC.

This chain links TRBV28 with TRBJ1-5; 8 bases are a match to TRBD1. The CDR3 is 15 residues long. V gave up 3 bases and J gave up 2 bases; unmatched junction bases: 3. CDR1 and CDR2 (germline): MDHEN, SYDVKM. The CDR3 DNA reads as TGTGCCAGCAGTTTCCCGGGACAGGGCAATCAGCCCCAGCATTTT. This sequence encodes CASSFPGQGNQPQHF.

The rearrangement joins TRBV19 to TRBJ2-7; 12 nucleotides match TRBD2. CDR1 is LNHDA, CDR2 SQIVND, per germline (reference sequence). V was clipped by 6 bases and J by 6 bases; unmatched bases: 6. CDR3 length: 14 residues. The CDR3 sequence: CASRRLAGVGEQYF. CDR3 bases: TGTGCCAGTAGGAGACTAGCGGGAGTAGGCGAGCAGTACTTC.

For the CDR3, the DNA is TGCAGCGTCGCCGAAGGGAGTACCCGGTCCCAGCATTTT. It specifies CSVAEGSTRSQHF. This sequence joins TRBV29-1 and TRBJ1-5; D not resolved. V dropped 6 bases and J dropped 11 bases, with 20 bases sitting between them. Germline V gene sequence: CDR1 SQVTM, CDR2 ANQGSEA. The CDR3 consists of 13 residues.

The chain is built from TRBV6-6 and TRBJ2-7, with 9 bases lining up with TRBD1. With 2 bases clipped from V and 2 bases from J, the junction kept 4 bases outside the gene matches. This CDR3 has 15 amino acids. Germline lookup yields CDR1 MNHNY and CDR2 SVGAGI (reference sequence). DNA of the CDR3: TGTGCCAGCAGTTACGGGACAGGGATTCCCTACGAGCAGTACTTC. It is translated as CASSYGTGIPYEQYF.

This sequence joins TRBV6-5 and TRBJ2-7, with D possibly being TRBD1 (6 bases). Trimming took 5 bases from V and 0 from J, leaving 14 bases between them. Germline V gives CDR1 MNHEY, CDR2 SVGAGI. CDR3 length: 15 amino acids. Here the CDR3 DNA reads TGTGCCAGCAGTCAGACAGGCCACCCCTCCTACGAGCAGTACTTC. It codes for CASSQTGHPSYEQYF.

The gene calls are TRBV4-2 and TRBJ2-1; 7 bases fit TRBD2. CDR1 is LGHNA, CDR2 YNFKEQ, per germline. This CDR3 is 16 amino acids long. With 0 bases clipped from V and 7 bases from J, the junction kept 9 bases outside the gene matches. CDR3 sequence reads: CASSQDMTGAGNEQFF. CDR3 bases: TGTGCCAGCAGCCAAGATATGACGGGAGCGGGGAATGAGCAGTTCTTC.

This chain joins TRBV29-1 and TRBJ2-1; the D gene is possibly TRBD2 (6 bases). Deletions cut 2 bases from V and 13 bases from J, with 18 bases between. CDR3 size: 13 residues. Germline CDR1 reads SQVTM; CDR2 reads ANQGSEA. CDR3 DNA: TGCAGCGTTGAAACCCCGGGGGACTGCGGTCAGTTCTTC. Translated: CSVETPGDCGQFF.

The chain recombines TRBV10-3 with TRBJ1-5, with 8 bases matching TRBD1. Trimming removed 6 bases from V and 4 bases from J; junction bases left unmatched: 8. CDR3 length: 15 residues. The germline CDR1 and CDR2 sequences are ENHRY and SYGVKD. The CDR3 sequence: CAISDNRGGNQPQHF. The CDR3 coding sequence is TGTGCCATCAGCGATAACAGGGGGGGAAATCAGCCCCAGCATTTT.

A single count supports this clone. The chain couples TRBV28 to TRBJ2-1; perhaps TRBD2 as D (6 bases). CDR3 length equals 14 residues. Germline V lookup: CDR1 MDHEN, CDR2 SYDVKM. V dropped 4 bases and J dropped 8 bases, with 15 bases sitting between them. CDR3 sequence reads: CASSSSEDWDEQFF. CDR3 in DNA: TGTGCCAGCAGTTCTAGCGAGGATTGGGATGAGCAGTTCTTC.

This chain links TRBV28 with TRBJ2-1; 12 positions agree with TRBD2. This CDR3 is 16 amino acids long. Germline CDR1 reads MDHEN; CDR2 reads SYDVKM. The V gene end was trimmed by 5 bases and the J gene end by 6 bases; junction bases not matched to a gene: 8. The CDR3 nucleotides are TGTGCCAGCAGTGCACGACTAGCGGGAGTTATCAATGAGCAGTTCTTC. Its protein is CASSARLAGVINEQFF.

The gene calls are TRBV9 and TRBJ2-7; 10 bases map to TRBD2. Germline V gene data show CDR1 as SGDLS and CDR2 as YYNGEE. V lost 3 bases and J lost 2; bases outside the gene matches: 2. The CDR3 has 14 amino acids. The CDR3 sequence is CASSAGLAAYEQYF. The CDR3 region has the DNA TGTGCCAGCAGCGCTGGACTAGCGGCCTACGAGCAGTACTTC.

V usage is TRBV11-2 and J usage is TRBJ2-2; possibly TRBD1 for D (5 bases). Deletions cut 9 bases from V and 1 base from J, with 12 bases between. CDR1 is SGHAT and CDR2 is FQNNGV in the germline V gene. The CDR3 extends over 14 amino acids. CDR3 sequence (DNA): TGTGCCAGTCAGGGTCGGGTGAACACCGGGGAGCTGTTTTTT. As protein: CASQGRVNTGELFF.

The chain recombines TRBV7-8 with TRBJ2-5; 8 nucleotides match TRBD2. This CDR3 comprises 16 residues. CDR1 is SGHVS and CDR2 is FQNEAQ in the germline V gene. Trimming at V came to 1 base and at J to 4 bases, leaving 8 bases not matched to a gene. Here the CDR3 reads CASSLGGSGSLETQYF. In DNA form, the CDR3 reads TGTGCCAGCAGCTTAGGGGGGAGCGGGAGCTTAGAGACCCAGTACTTC.